This entry is about one T cell receptor beta chain. The data stem from a study of cytomegalovirus exposure and HLA in healthy donors. A multiplex PCR was run with 60 Vbeta primers and 13 Jbeta primers. This table comes from immunoSEQ multiplex PCR, and its TCRdb copy is limited to in-frame clones, with some not included. In the table there are about 160,000 clones, about 75% of which are singletons. This CDR3 is built from 15 residues. V lost 4 bases to trimming and J lost 3 bases, with 16 bases between them. Germline V gene lookup returns CDR1 SGHRS and CDR2 YFSETQ. The chain joins TRBV5-1 to TRBJ1-2; D possibly corresponds to TRBD1 (5 bases). The receptor was isolated from a female donor in good health and CMV-seronegative. The sample was PBMCs. CDR3 DNA sequence: TGCGCCAGCAGCGGGGGGTACCAACACGACTATGGCTACACCTTC. This translates into CASSGGYQHDYGYTF.